This T cell receptor (beta chain) is drawn from a study of neoadjuvant anti-PD-1 for oral cavity cancer. The wider study: Around day 43, patients without progression received a fourth nivolumab dose before surgery. Overall study findings and caveats: TCR analyses covered only three patients per response group.

PBMC libraries mostly used roughly 460 ng of input genomic DNA, with six replicates per sample. Generated by immunoSEQ multiplex PCR, the TCRdb table keeps only in-frame clones and is missing some. The data hold about 16,000 clones, with 55% to 75% observed a single time. As concerns this clone: Its cognate antigen is unknown.

The V gene's germline CDR1 is WNHNN and CDR2 SYGVQD (reference sequence). The CDR3 runs 14 residues. Between the trimmed V and J ends, which lost 3 bases and 0 bases, there was a span of 7 bases. These oral cavity squamous cell carcinomas were HPV-negative and locally advanced. The chain couples TRBV10-1 to TRBJ2-3; D call uncertain. The material was PBMCs, obtained before nivolumab (anti-PD-1) treatment. The sequence was obtained from a person between 40 and 80 years old with oral cavity squamous cell carcinoma. CDR3 nucleotide sequence: TGCGCCAGCAGTGATGGCACTAGCACAGATACGCAGTATTTT. Translation: CASSDGTSTDTQYF.